This T cell receptor beta chain was recovered during a study of shared clonotypes between healthy human individuals. Overall study findings and caveats: About 4.5% of naive CD4 clonotypes were common to a handful of donors. Non-shared clonotypes were found to have lower generation probabilities than the clonotypes that were shared by all four of the sorted-subset donors.

J lost 3 bases, V lost 2 bases, and 7 bases had no gene match. Germline V gene lookup returns CDR1 MNHNY and CDR2 SVGAGI (reference sequence). The CDR3 runs 15 residues. CD45RO-negative CD8 cells positively selected for CCR7 made up the naive population, which excluded terminally differentiated effector memory CD45RA+ cells. Sequencing was performed with immunoSEQ multiplex PCR; in TCRdb, only in-frame clones are kept and a portion is missing. The sample records about 1,900,000 clones, about 95% being singletons. With respect to this clone: Its antigen remains unidentified.

The sequenced sample was naive CD8+ T cells sorted from blood. The clonotype originates from a young man in good health. The chain couples TRBV6-6 to TRBJ2-7; 7 nucleotides line up with TRBD2. CDR3 bases: TGTGCCAGCAGTTACATCGGGGGGATGAGCTACGAGCAGTACTTC. Protein sequence: CASSYIGGMSYEQYF.